This T cell receptor beta chain was profiled in a study of blood T cell repertoires in COVID-19. Turning to the study itself: The United States, Italy and Spain provided the acute and convalescent COVID-19 samples.

Authors' analysis steps: Reference gene primer amplification gave nucleated cell count estimates. Clones were sequenced by immunoSEQ multiplex PCR, and TCRdb holds only the in-frame ones, with some missing. The DNA gave D and trimming, while V, J and clone size come from that table. Of over 150,000 clones in the sample, about 86% are singletons; the top ten hold 7%. Germline CDR1 and CDR2: PRHDT and FYEKMQ (reference sequence). CDR3 length: 15 residues. V shed 0 bases and J shed 4 bases, with 12 bases lying between them. The sequencing input was peripheral blood. The V and J genes are TRBV13 and TRBJ1-2; D uncertain. The sequence was obtained from a man aged 45 to 65 with active or convalescent COVID-19. CDR3 residues: CASSLGLEGSYGYTF. The CDR3 DNA sequence: TGTGCCAGCAGCTTAGGATTGGAGGGAAGCTATGGCTACACCTTC.